This T cell receptor (beta chain) was sequenced in a study of T-cell reconstitution after alpha-beta-depleted transplantation in children. This clonotype was counted a few times. The library targeted TCRbeta and was prepared with unique molecular identifiers. One entry per CDR3 protein, called by TCRdb with MiXCR from the PCR reads. There are 450,000 to 600,000 distinct CDR3 sequences in the sample; roughly 18% occur only once, and less than 4% lies in the top ten. The CDR3 totals 15 residues. Trimming removed 1 base at V and 10 bases at J, with 14 bases between. Per the germline V gene, CDR1 is SGHTA and CDR2 is FQGNSA.

Source: PBMCs from the stem cell graft donor, taken from the stem cell graft. The sequence derives from a human donor who donated a stem cell graft to a child with acute lymphoblastic leukemia. This chain links TRBV7-2 with TRBJ1-6, with TRBD1 as a possible D gene (6 bases). CDR3 sequence (DNA): TGTGCCAGCAGCTTAGTCGGGGGCCTGAGGTCACCCCTCCACTTT. It codes for CASSLVGGLRSPLHF.